Each of the 10 T cell receptor beta chains below was sequenced from the same sample in a study of T cells in Graves' hyperthyroidism and ophthalmopathy. Amplification targeted TCR beta CDR3 regions from RNA transcripts. The HTBI primer set served for first-round RT-PCR of the TCR CDR3. MiXCR, applied by TCRdb to the multiplex PCR reads, yields one record per CDR3 protein. The table has around 540,000 distinct CDR3 sequences, under 60% seen once. Sequencing input: peripheral blood or thyroid tissue (not recorded which). These receptor sequences come from a woman aged 18-29 years with Graves' hyperthyroidism.

The chain links TRBV7-6 to TRBJ2-7, with D maybe TRBD2 (5 bases). Trimming shortened V by 6 bases and J by 4 bases, and 10 bases separated the two germline ends. From germline, CDR1 is SGHVS and CDR2 FNYEAQ. CDR3 length: 12 amino acids. The CDR3 spells CASSHGEYEQYF. CDR3 bases: TGTGCCAGCAGTCATGGGGAGTACGAGCAGTACTTC.

With regard to this clonotype: A single base separates this from a much larger clone, so it may be a read error. The V gene is TRBV29-1, the J gene TRBJ2-7; D possibly uses TRBD1 or TRBD2 (5 bases each). This CDR3 contains 12 residues. Germline CDR1 is SQVTM and CDR2 is ANQGSEA. CDR3 sequence (DNA): TGCAGCGTTGGGGGGTATGGGCGCGAGCAGTGCTTC. Translated: CSVGGYGREQCF.

This CDR3 is CASSFTSDTEAFF. In nucleotides, the CDR3 is TGTGCCAGCAGCTTCACTAGTGATACTGAAGCTTTCTTT. The chain has TRBV7-8 and TRBJ1-1, with unresolved D. CDR1 is SGHVS, CDR2 FQNEAQ, per germline. The CDR3 has 13 amino acids. Trimming removed 3 bases from V and 5 bases from J, with 10 bases in between.

This clonotype came up once. The genes are TRBV7-2 and TRBJ2-7; tentatively, D is TRBD1 (5 bases). The germline CDR1 and CDR2 sequences are SGHTA and FQGNSA. The CDR3 runs to 12 residues. Trimming took 5 bases from V and 10 from J, leaving 15 bases between them. The CDR3 here is CASSQGGAAQYF. CDR3 nucleotides: TGTGCCAGCAGCCAAGGTGGGGCCGCTCAGTACTTC.

The CDR3 nucleotides are TGTGCCAGCAGCCGCAGGCAGGCCGGGGAAAAACTGTTTTTT. Protein sequence: CASSRRQAGEKLFF. This chain links TRBV12-3 or TRBV12-4 with TRBJ1-4; D is ambiguous. The V end was cut by 6 bases, the J end by 8 bases, with 16 bases between. This CDR3 spans 14 amino acids.

CDR3 region: CASSPRLFRELFF. CDR3 nucleotides: TGTGCCAGCAGTCCCCGGCTCTTCAGGGAGCTGTTTTTT. The V gene is TRBV12-3 or TRBV12-4, the J gene TRBJ2-2, with D uncertain. This CDR3 has 13 residues. Trimming removed 5 bases at V and 9 bases at J, with 13 bases between.

This rearrangement joins TRBV20-1 to TRBJ1-1; D ambiguous. V dropped 3 bases and J dropped 5 bases, with 13 bases sitting between them. Germline loops: CDR1 DFQATT, CDR2 SNEGSKA (reference sequence). The CDR3 is made up of 13 amino acids. CDR3 bases: TGCAGTGCTAGCAGACCACCGGGGACTGAAGCTTTCTTT. Translated: CSASRPPGTEAFF.

This clonotype has a handful of counts. The genes are TRBV7-2 and TRBJ2-5; possibly TRBD2 for D (6 bases). With 8 bases removed from V and 5 bases from J, the gap between germline ends came to 15 bases. The CDR3 length is 13 residues. Germline assignment: CDR1 SGHTA and CDR2 FQGNSA. CDR3 in DNA: TGTGCCAGCGGCCTAGCGAGGCAGGAGACCCAGTACTTC. Encoded protein: CASGLARQETQYF. Together with reference TRBV7-2 and TRBJ2-5, the CDR3 gives the full variable domain: GAGVSQSPSNKVTEKGKDVELRCDPISGHTALYWYRQSLGQGLEFLIYFQGNSAPDKSGLPSDRFSAERTGGSVSTLTIQRTQQEDSAVYLCASGLARQETQYFGPGTRLLVL.

This chain links TRBV2 with TRBJ2-2; D not resolved. The V gene's germline CDR1 is SNHLY and CDR2 FYNNEI. The CDR3 totals 14 residues. Trimming cost V 5 bases and J 0 bases, with 7 bases left between them. The CDR3 nucleotides are TGTGCCAGCAGTTGGTTCGCGAACACCGGGGAGCTGTTTTTT. It encodes CASSWFANTGELFF.

This clonotype showed up many times. The chain employs TRBV25-1 and TRBJ1-2; unclear D gene. Per germline, CDR1 MGHDK and CDR2 SYGVNS. This CDR3 has 15 amino acids. Trimming stripped 4 bases from V and 3 bases from J, with 15 bases between. Written as DNA, the CDR3 is TGTGCCAGCAGTGGTCTTCTGGCGCGCTACTATGGCTACACCTTC. It yields the protein CASSGLLARYYGYTF.